This is a list of T cell receptor beta chains from one sample in a study of T-cell memory formation after mild COVID-19. TCRdb called the 5' RACE reads again in MiXCR, with one record for every CDR3 protein. The sample lists roughly 260,000 distinct CDR3 sequences; over 15% were seen once. Sequencing used PBMCs or a T cell subset sorted from them (not recorded which). These receptors originate from a man aged 18 to 29 who had mild COVID-19 (a few samples of this study predate the infection). Cell type and time point are not known. CDR3s include the opening cysteine and the closing phenylalanine or tryptophan. A D gene is named only where the DNA matches it firmly. The size of a clone is reported for some rows only, either as once, few or many, or as a class for expanded clones.

CDR3aa,CDR3nt,d_gene,v_gene,j_gene,abundance
CASSSRLAADTQYF,TGTGCCAGCAGCTCCCGACTAGCGGCAGATACGCAGTATTTT,TRBD2,TRBV9,TRBJ2-3,-
CSASLPGDYGYTF,TGCAGTGCTAGCCTCCCAGGGGACTATGGCTACACCTTC,-,TRBV20-1,TRBJ1-2,-
CASSLGPYNEQFF,TGTGCCAGCAGCCTAGGCCCCTACAATGAGCAGTTCTTC,-,TRBV7-6,TRBJ2-1,many
CASSATVASYNEQFF,TGTGCCAGCAGCGCGACAGTAGCTTCCTACAATGAGCAGTTCTTC,-,TRBV7-2,TRBJ2-1,few
CSVDSTGGDGYTF,TGCAGCGTCGACTCGACAGGGGGCGATGGCTACACCTTC,TRBD1,TRBV29-1,TRBJ1-2,few
CASKFTGVYTQYF,TGTGCCAGCAAATTCACAGGGGTGTATACGCAGTATTTT,TRBD1,TRBV7-2,TRBJ2-3,-
CASSGGSVRAEQYF,TGCGCCAGCAGCGGGGGCTCGGTCCGGGCCGAGCAGTACTTC,-,TRBV5-1,TRBJ2-7,few
CASSFTGGYGTPLHF,TGTGCCAGTAGTTTTACAGGGGGCTATGGGACACCCCTCCACTTT,TRBD1,TRBV19,TRBJ1-6,-
CAIRNSGGGTDTQYF,TGTGCCATCAGGAATAGCGGGGGTGGCACAGATACGCAGTATTTT,TRBD2,TRBV10-3,TRBJ2-3,-
CASSVDRGQWTEAFF,TGTGCCAGCAGCGTAGACAGGGGGCAGTGGACTGAAGCTTTCTTT,TRBD1,TRBV2,TRBJ1-1,-
CASSRDRGPNEQFF,TGTGCCAGCAGCCGGGACAGGGGGCCCAATGAGCAGTTCTTC,TRBD1,TRBV7-2,TRBJ2-1,many
CASSLVGGPQAWDTQYF,TGCGCCAGCAGCTTGGTTGGCGGCCCCCAAGCATGGGATACGCAGTATTTT,-,TRBV5-1,TRBJ2-3,many
CASSAPLTSGGIDTQYF,TGTGCCAGCAGTGCCCCCCTGACTAGCGGGGGGATAGATACGCAGTATTTT,TRBD2,TRBV12-3/TRBV12-4,TRBJ2-3,few
CASSLDRGANVLTF,TGTGCCAGCAGCTTAGACAGGGGGGCCAACGTCCTGACTTTC,-,TRBV7-2,TRBJ2-6,many